This T cell receptor (beta chain) was identified during a study of T cell responses to AZD1222 COVID-19 vaccine. About the study: Some second doses came at about 4 weeks and others at about 12 weeks; these were pooled.

Overall study results and limits: Nearly half of spike-specific TCRs reportedly target variant regions that are unmutated in the B.1.351 and B.1.1.7 variants. The study sampled repertoires only after the peak T cell response. Donors in the cohort were predominantly white British and more often female, and clonal diversity was possibly underestimated.

The CDR3 consists of 14 residues. Germline V CDR1 and CDR2: LGHDT, YNNKEL (reference sequence). Trimming at V came to 0 bases and at J to 9 bases, leaving 4 bases not matched to a gene. As to this clone: Its cognate antigen is unknown.

Method: immunoSEQ multiplex PCR; TCRdb's copy keeps in-frame clones and lacks some. The sample records around 160,000 clones, around 88% being singletons. Sequences were derived from peripheral blood, sampled on day 0 of AZD1222 vaccination. This rearrangement joins TRBV3-1 (or the pseudogene TRBV3-2) to TRBJ2-1, with 8 nucleotides matching TRBD2. This receptor was identified in an adult in good health. CDR3 in DNA: TGTGCCAGCAGCCAAGACGGGGGGGCCGTTGAGCAGTTCTTC. Residues: CASSQDGGAVEQFF.